This T cell receptor beta chain was sequenced in a study of vaccination and CD4 T cells after COVID-19. Overall study: Either a CEFX pool, an HIV-1 Nef pool, or no peptide was added to control cultures.

The CDR3 spans 16 residues. V shed 8 bases and J 5 bases; nucleotides not matched to a gene: 11. Germline V gene data show CDR1 as MNHNS and CDR2 as SASEGT. Sequenced with the Oncomine TCR Beta short-read assay was DNA taken from cultured CD4+ T cells. Genomic DNA was isolated from cultured CD4+ T cells. TCRdb reprocessed the PCR reads via MiXCR and lists one record per CDR3 protein. The data hold 7,500 to 9,000 distinct CDR3 sequences, with 20% observed a single time. Treatment indicated: roughly 10-day PBMC culture with coronavirus spike peptide pools or control peptides (ViraFEST assay). Peptide pool stimulation in ViraFEST expanded antigen-specific T cells, whose TCRs were then sequenced. CD4+ T cells were isolated by negative selection after around 11 days of culture. In its sample, this clonotype was seen a few times. Its antigen is not identified.

The sequenced sample was CD4+ T cells from blood, cultured in vitro, obtained after SARS-CoV-2 vaccination. The source is a human donor who had recovered from COVID-19. The V gene is TRBV6-1, the J gene TRBJ2-3, with 12 bases identical to TRBD2. Here the CDR3 DNA reads TGTGCCAGCTTAATGGGGACTAGCGGGCAAGGAGATACGCAGTATTTT. The encoded protein is CASLMGTSGQGDTQYF.